One and the same sample provided the 24 T cell receptor beta chains below, sequenced in a study of regulatory T cells in long-lasting Graves disease. As for time point: newly diagnosed GD, antithyroid drugs for less than 3 months. PBMC RNA served as the TCR library source. Building of the TCR beta libraries involved iRepertoire HTBI primers and Arm-PCR of CDR3 regions. A single record per CDR3 protein comes from TCRdb applying MiXCR to the multiplex PCR reads. The sample lists about 540,000 distinct CDR3 sequences, roughly 14% occurring once. This same sample was also part of a study on T cells in Graves' hyperthyroidism and ophthalmopathy.

The sequences come from peripheral blood mononuclear cells (PBMCs), collected at new diagnosis, from a patient treated with antithyroid drugs. The receptors were gathered from a man aged 25-45 years with Graves disease.

This clonotype was picked up many times. The gene calls are TRBV7-8 and TRBJ2-4; D gene ambiguous. V shed 1 base and J shed 2 bases, with 15 bases lying between them. The CDR3 contains 17 residues. Germline loops: CDR1 SGHVS, CDR2 FQNEAQ. This CDR3 reads CASSLGGVEGSKNIQYF. The CDR3 DNA reads as TGTGCCAGCAGCTTAGGTGGGGTAGAAGGGTCCAAAAACATTCAGTACTTC. Variable domain in full (rest from reference TRBV7-8 and TRBJ2-4): GAGVSQSPRYKVAKRGQDVALRCDPISGHVSLFWYQQALGQGPEFLTYFQNEAQLDKSGLPSDRFFAERPEGSVSTLKIQRTQQEDSAVYLCASSLGGVEGSKNIQYFGAGTRLSVL.

This clonotype has a handful of counts. CDR3: CASSPQGEQYF. In DNA form, the CDR3 reads TGTGCCAGCAGCCCACAGGGCGAGCAGTACTTC. The chain carries TRBV7-2 and TRBJ2-7, with a tentative D call TRBD1 (6 bases). V lost 5 bases and J lost 6, with 8 bases in between. The CDR3 loop spans 11 amino acids. Germline V gives CDR1 SGHTA, CDR2 FQGNSA.

To note about this clonotype: With a much larger clone just one base away, this may be a read error. This chain joins TRBV30 and TRBJ2-7; TRBD2 agrees at 8 bases. From germline, CDR1 is GTSNPN and CDR2 SVGIG (reference sequence). The V and J ends lost 5 bases and 7 bases, in that order; junction bases with no gene match: 13. CDR3 length: 14 residues. The CDR3 spells CAWGGLAIRDEQYF. Here the CDR3 DNA reads TGTGCCTGGGGTGGACTAGCTATAAGGGATGAGCAGTACTTC. Together with reference TRBV30 and TRBJ2-7, the CDR3 gives the full variable domain: SQTIHQWPATLVQPVGSPLSLECTVEGTSNPNLYWYRQAAGRGLQLLFYSVGIGQISSEVPQNLSASRPQDRQFILSSKKLLLSDSGFYLCAWGGLAIRDEQYFGPGTRLTVT.

This clonotype was detected many times. V gene TRBV19 combines with J gene TRBJ2-7; the match to TRBD1 covers 7 bases. V dropped 5 bases and J dropped 3; count of bases not matched to a gene: 4. The CDR3 has 13 residues. Germline CDR1 reads LNHDA; CDR2 reads SQIVND (reference sequence). DNA of the CDR3: TGTGCCAGTAGTTTGACAGGGAACTACGAGCAGTACTTC. As protein: CASSLTGNYEQYF.

A word on this clonotype: A read error may be the cause here, since a much bigger clone is one base away. The rearrangement joins TRBV6-1 to TRBJ1-2, with a tentative D call TRBD1 (5 bases). The germline V and J ends were trimmed by 6 bases and 4 bases, with 9 bases remaining between them. From germline, CDR1 is MNHNS and CDR2 SASEGT. The CDR3 runs to 12 residues. The CDR3 reads CASRRGVYGYTF. The DNA of the CDR3 is TGTGCCAGCAGGCGGGGGGTCTATGGCTACACCTTC.

This clonotype was counted at least ten times. The V call is TRBV19, the J call TRBJ1-6, with D hard to call. V shed 5 bases and J shed 5 bases, with 16 bases lying between them. This CDR3 region has 16 residues. CDR1 is LNHDA, CDR2 SQIVND, per germline (reference sequence). The CDR3 loop reads CASSPVEALHNSPLHF. The CDR3 DNA reads as TGTGCCAGTAGTCCGGTAGAGGCGCTGCATAATTCACCCCTCCACTTT.

In this sample, this clonotype turned up many times. The chain is built from TRBV25-1 and TRBJ2-3; possibly TRBD1 for D (5 bases). V lost 8 bases and J lost 0, with 12 bases in between. Germline CDR1 is MGHDK and CDR2 is SYGVNS. The CDR3 covers 14 residues. The CDR3 DNA reads as TGTGCCAGCTCGACAGTTTCTAGCACAGATACGCAGTATTTT. Protein product: CASSTVSSTDTQYF.

The sample holds a few counts of this clonotype. The chain couples TRBV19 to TRBJ1-2; D might be TRBD1 (6 bases). V was pared by 3 bases and J by 8 bases, with 10 bases between. The CDR3 runs 12 residues. CDR1 and CDR2 (germline): LNHDA, SQIVND (reference sequence). CDR3 DNA: TGTGCCAGTAGTATTCGGACAGAAGGCTACACCTTC. Translating it yields CASSIRTEGYTF.

This clonotype was seen just once. The V call is TRBV7-2, the J call TRBJ2-5; 8 positions match TRBD2. The length of the CDR3 is 15 residues. With V trimmed by 0 bases and J by 3 bases, 3 bases remained unmatched. Germline V CDR1 and CDR2: SGHTA, FQGNSA. CDR3 in amino acids: CASSLASLAEETQYF. In DNA, the CDR3 is TGTGCCAGCAGCTTAGCCTCACTAGCGGAAGAGACCCAGTACTTC.

In this sample, this clonotype turned up a few times. The rearrangement links TRBV5-6 to TRBJ2-5, with D possibly TRBD1 on 5 matching bases. Germline assignment: CDR1 SGHDT and CDR2 YYEEEE. With 6 bases removed from V and 0 bases from J, the gap between germline ends came to 9 bases. CDR3 length: 13 amino acids. As DNA, the CDR3 is TGTGCCAGCACCCAGGGTTACCAAGAGACCCAGTACTTC. Its protein is CASTQGYQETQYF.

This clonotype was observed at least ten times. The V and J genes are TRBV6-1 and TRBJ2-1; 12 bases map to TRBD2. The CDR3 totals 15 residues. V lost 6 bases and J lost 8; bases outside the gene matches: 8. Germline lookup yields CDR1 MNHNS and CDR2 SASEGT. The CDR3 loop is CASSLTSGRVDEQFF. The CDR3 coding sequence is TGTGCCAGCAGCCTGACTAGCGGGAGAGTCGATGAGCAGTTCTTC.

This clonotype was seen more than once but under ten times. The J gene is TRBJ1-3, the V gene TRBV4-1; D not resolved. Germline-derived CDR1 and CDR2 are MGHRA and YSYEKL. V shed 4 bases and J shed 6 bases, with 16 bases lying between them. The CDR3 covers 15 residues. CDR3 sequence reads: CASSRRGGLENTIYF. The CDR3 bases are TGCGCCAGCAGCCGTCGGGGAGGTCTCGAAAACACCATATATTTT.

In regard to this clonotype: A single base separates this from a much larger clone, so it may be a read error. This CDR3 is missing its conserved last phenylalanine or tryptophan, likely due to a read error. The chain is built from TRBV3-1 and TRBJ2-3; D not resolved. Trimming took 6 bases from V and 3 from J, leaving 10 bases between them. The CDR3 extends over 13 amino acids. CDR1 and CDR2 from the germline V gene are LGHDT and YNNKEL (reference sequence). The CDR3 DNA reads as TGTGCCAGCAGTCCGAGCCGGACAGATACGCAGTATCTT. Its protein product is CASSPSRTDTQYL.

This clonotype was seen ten or more times. The chain couples TRBV27 to TRBJ2-7, with TRBD1 identical over 9 bases. CDR1 and CDR2 from the germline V gene are MNHEY and SMNVEV (reference sequence). With V trimmed by 3 bases and J by 3 bases, 6 bases remained unmatched. This CDR3 has 15 amino acids. The CDR3 nucleotides are TGTGCCAGCAGTTTGCGACAGGGGGGAGTCTACGAGCAGTACTTC. Translating it yields CASSLRQGGVYEQYF.

In its sample, this clonotype was seen once. A much larger clone differs from this one at a single base, so this may be a read error. V usage is TRBV12-3 or TRBV12-4 and J usage is TRBJ2-4; D is perhaps TRBD2 (5 bases). Trimming took off 0 bases at V and 13 bases at J, with 16 bases between the two ends. The CDR3 is 14 residues long. CDR3 in DNA: TGTGCCAGCAGTTTAGCGGAGGCCTACAATGAGCAGTACTTC. Encoded protein: CASSLAEAYNEQYF.

This clonotype was picked up many times. The chain uses TRBV2 and TRBJ1-5; possibly TRBD1 for D (5 bases). Germline V gene lookup returns CDR1 SNHLY and CDR2 FYNNEI. The CDR3 spans 16 residues. Trimming cost V 3 bases and J 1 base, with 13 bases left between them. The CDR3 DNA sequence: TGTGCCAGCAGTGACAGGGAATGGGAAAGCAATCAGCCCCAGCATTTT. It yields the protein CASSDREWESNQPQHF.

This clonotype was seen repeatedly, ten times or more. This rearrangement joins TRBV13 to TRBJ1-2, with 9 bases identical to TRBD1. The CDR3 has 12 amino acids. With 2 bases clipped from V and 10 bases from J, the junction kept 2 bases outside the gene matches. CDR1 PRHDT and CDR2 FYEKMQ come from the germline V gene (reference sequence). CDR3 region: CASSLNRGHYTF. For the CDR3, the DNA is TGTGCCAGCAGCTTAAACAGGGGGCACTACACCTTC.

This clonotype has a count of ten or more. V gene TRBV12-3 or TRBV12-4 combines with J gene TRBJ2-2; D is ambiguous. CDR3 length: 15 amino acids. V was pared by 3 bases and J by 1 base, with 9 bases between. CDR3 amino acids: CASSFFLGNTGELFF. CDR3 nucleotide sequence: TGTGCCAGCAGTTTTTTCCTGGGGAACACCGGGGAGCTGTTTTTT.

This clonotype has only a few counts. A much more abundant neighbour one base away suggests this may be a read error. The chain employs TRBV29-1 and TRBJ2-3, with 12 bases lining up with TRBD2. Germline-derived CDR1 and CDR2 are SQVTM and ANQGSEA. CDR3 length equals 14 residues. J lost 6 bases, V lost 7 bases, and 8 bases had no gene match. CDR3 bases: TGCAGCGCCCCGACTAGCGGGAGCCCGGATACGCAGTATTTT. Its translation: CSAPTSGSPDTQYF.

This clonotype was recorded a few times. This chain joins TRBV4-1 and TRBJ2-7; D may be TRBD2 (6 bases). The CDR3 has 17 residues. Between the trimmed V and J ends, which lost 5 bases and 5 bases, there was a span of 25 bases. Germline values: CDR1 MGHRA, CDR2 YSYEKL. CDR3 sequence (DNA): TGCGCCAGCAGCTCAAGGGTTCTCGGGAGCCCAAAGGACGAGCAGTACTTC. Translation gives CASSSRVLGSPKDEQYF.

The chain couples TRBV25-1 to TRBJ2-3; 8 bases are a match to TRBD2. Looked up from germline, CDR1 is MGHDK and CDR2 is SYGVNS. Unmatched junction bases numbered 4, after V lost 6 bases and J lost 2 bases. The CDR3 extends over 14 amino acids. The CDR3 sequence is CASRPGGPTDTQYF. For the CDR3, the DNA is TGTGCCAGCAGGCCGGGGGGGCCCACAGATACGCAGTATTTT.

This clonotype was observed at least ten times. The V and J genes are TRBV24-1 and TRBJ2-3, with a tentative D call TRBD2 (5 bases). Per the germline V gene, CDR1 is KGHDR and CDR2 is SFDVKD. Trimming removed 5 bases at V and 1 base at J, with 21 bases between. The CDR3 length is 18 residues. CDR3 sequence reads: CATSVPSFRGSGTDTQYF. Here the CDR3 DNA reads TGTGCCACCAGTGTCCCCTCCTTCCGGGGAAGCGGCACAGATACGCAGTATTTT.

In its sample, this clonotype was seen many times. The V call is TRBV29-1, the J call TRBJ1-2; D call uncertain. Trimming cost V 6 bases and J 6 bases, with 20 bases left between them. Germline CDR1 is SQVTM and CDR2 is ANQGSEA. The CDR3 is 14 amino acids. The CDR3 loop is CSVPDASGKHGYTF. Here the CDR3 DNA reads TGCAGCGTACCCGACGCCTCCGGGAAGCATGGCTACACCTTC.

The table lists this clonotype with a few counts. This may be a read error: a much more frequent sequence differs by one nucleotide. The chain uses TRBV27 and TRBJ2-1; perhaps TRBD1 as D (5 bases). The DNA end is a closer match to TRBJ2-5, so the J assignment may be wrong. There are 13 residues in the CDR3. Germline CDR1 reads MNHEY; CDR2 reads SMNVEV (reference sequence). The CDR3 sequence is CASRPQGRETQYF. The CDR3 nucleotides read TGTGCCAGCAGACCCCAGGGTAGAGAGACCCAGTACTTC.